The T cell receptor beta chain described here comes from a study of T cells in Graves' hyperthyroidism and ophthalmopathy. General study findings and limits: A median around 6.4 months before onset, the model predicted ophthalmopathy.

V shed 4 bases and J shed 5 bases, with 11 bases lying between them. The CDR3 totals 12 residues. Germline values: CDR1 GTSNPN, CDR2 SVGIG (reference sequence). This clonotype was observed at least ten times. Antigen: not known. The CDR3 regions of TCR beta were amplified from RNA transcripts. First-round RT-PCR with HTBI primers amplified the TCR CDR3 region. TCRdb fed the multiplex PCR reads into MiXCR, producing one record per CDR3 protein. Counted here are about 350,000 distinct CDR3 sequences, approximately 15% occurring once; the ten biggest clones make up around 25%. Hyperthyroidism patients were newly diagnosed, had disease duration under 2 months, and were aged 18 to 65 years.

This chain connects TRBV30 to TRBJ1-1, with a possible D match to TRBD1 (6 bases). The clonotype was recovered from a woman between 25 and 40 years old with Graves' hyperthyroidism. The sequenced material came from blood. CDR3 sequence (DNA): TGTGCCTGGATCCGCCAGGGGACTGAAGCTTTCTTT. It yields the protein CAWIRQGTEAFF.